This passage covers 28 T cell receptor beta chains from one sample sequenced in a study of blood T cell repertoires in COVID-19. The repertoire was sequenced with immunoSEQ multiplex PCR; TCRdb's copy has only in-frame clones and lacks some. In the table there are about 200,000 clones, 70% to 90% of which are singletons. The sequenced sample consisted of peripheral blood. These receptor sequences come from a woman aged 80 or over with acute or convalescent COVID-19.

This sequence joins TRBV7-2 and TRBJ1-5, with D perhaps matching TRBD1 (6 bases). Germline V gives CDR1 SGHTA, CDR2 FQGNSA. Trimming removed 3 bases at V and 5 bases at J, with 8 bases between. The length of the CDR3 is 13 residues. The CDR3 region is CASSFKGDQPQHF. The CDR3 DNA reads as TGTGCCAGCAGCTTCAAGGGGGATCAGCCCCAGCATTTT.

The table lists this clone with a few counts. The chain employs TRBV23-1 and TRBJ1-1; maybe TRBD1 (6 bases). TRBV23-1 falls under the ORF class, with uncertain function. The CDR3 has 12 amino acids. The V end was cut by 3 bases, the J end by 8 bases, with 10 bases between. The CDR3 is CASSHPGQEAFF. CDR3 DNA: TGCGCCAGCAGTCATCCTGGACAGGAAGCTTTCTTT.

The chain uses TRBV30 and TRBJ1-6; the D gene is possibly TRBD1 (5 bases). Trimming took off 8 bases at V and 5 bases at J, with 13 bases between the two ends. The length of the CDR3 is 13 residues. Germline CDR1 and CDR2: GTSNPN and SVGIG (reference sequence). The CDR3 protein is CAQNRRDNSPLHF. The CDR3 DNA reads TGTGCCCAGAACAGGAGAGATAATTCACCCCTCCACTTT.

The CDR3 loop reads CASSHPGLAGLTSSYNEQFF. For the CDR3, the DNA is TGTGCCAGCAGTCATCCGGGACTAGCGGGTTTGACAAGCTCCTACAATGAGCAGTTCTTC. The chain recombines TRBV6-7 with TRBJ2-1; 12 nucleotides line up with TRBD2. TRBV6-7 is assigned to the ORF class and has an uncertain function. The CDR3 is made up of 20 amino acids. V dropped 5 bases and J dropped 0; count of bases not matched to a gene: 14.

CDR3 loop: CASGLEFTSGSINEQFF. CDR3 coding DNA: TGTGCTAGTGGTTTGGAATTTACTAGCGGGAGTATAAATGAGCAGTTCTTC. The chain uses TRBV12-5 and TRBJ2-1; 11 bases align to TRBD2. The CDR3 is 17 residues long. V was pared by 1 base and J by 7 bases, with 9 bases of the junction left unmatched. Germline CDR1 and CDR2: LGHNT and FRNRAP. The entire variable domain, with the rest obtained from reference TRBV12-5 and TRBJ2-1, is as follows: DARVTQTPRHKVTEMGQEVTMRCQPILGHNTVFWYRQTMMQGLELLAYFRNRAPLDDSGMPKDRFSAEMPDATLATLKIQPSEPRDSAVYFCASGLEFTSGSINEQFFGPGTRLTVL.

There are a few counts of this clone. The chain is built from TRBV4-1 and TRBJ1-1; TRBD1 might be the D (5 bases). V lost 4 bases, J lost 8 bases, and 8 bases lay in between. CDR1 is MGHRA, CDR2 YSYEKL, per germline. The CDR3 length is 11 residues. CDR3 sequence: CASSRGEEAFF. The CDR3 DNA sequence: TGCGCCAGCAGCCGGGGGGAAGAAGCTTTCTTT.

V usage is TRBV29-1 and J usage is TRBJ2-1; 14 bases line up with TRBD2. Trimming removed 4 bases from V and 8 bases from J; junction bases left unmatched: 7. The CDR3 length is 15 residues. In germline, CDR1 is SQVTM, CDR2 ANQGSEA. CDR3 residues: CSVGKGLAGDYEQFF. The CDR3 nucleotides are TGCAGCGTTGGTAAGGGACTAGCGGGAGACTATGAGCAGTTCTTC.

This clone has only one observation. This chain uses TRBV27 with TRBJ2-3; 14 bases agree with TRBD2. V dropped 10 bases and J dropped 3; count of bases not matched to a gene: 6. The CDR3 spans 15 residues. Germline V CDR1 and CDR2: MNHEY, SMNVEV (reference sequence). The CDR3 sequence is CATGLAGVGTDTQYF. In DNA, the CDR3 is TGTGCCACGGGACTAGCGGGAGTTGGGACAGATACGCAGTATTTT.

The chain couples TRBV18 to TRBJ2-2, with a weak D call TRBD1 (5 bases). V was clipped by 3 bases and J by 5 bases, with 10 bases between them. Germline CDR1 reads KGHSH; CDR2 reads LQKENI. The length of the CDR3 is 14 residues. The CDR3, as DNA: TGTGCCAGCTCACCCGACAGCCGAACCGGGGAGCTGTTTTTT. Amino acid sequence: CASSPDSRTGELFF.

This clone occurred once. The chain recombines TRBV5-8 with TRBJ1-5; weak D call: TRBD1 (5 bases). The ends were cut back, 0 bases at V and 1 base at J, with 8 bases in the middle. Germline lookup yields CDR1 SGHTS and CDR2 YDEGEE. The CDR3 runs 15 residues. The CDR3 loop is CASSLGSGSNQPQHF. The CDR3, as DNA: TGTGCCAGCAGCTTGGGGTCAGGGAGCAATCAGCCCCAGCATTTT.

The V gene is TRBV30, the J gene TRBJ2-5, with 8 bases aligning to TRBD2. The CDR3 sequence is 16 residues long. Germline trimming cut 4 bases from V and 5 bases from J; bases unmatched to any gene: 15. Germline loops: CDR1 GTSNPN, CDR2 SVGIG (reference sequence). CDR3 nucleotide sequence: TGTGCCTGGAATCCGACTGGCGCGGGGGGCGGGGAGACCCAGTACTTC. As protein: CAWNPTGAGGGETQYF.

The genes are TRBV5-1 and TRBJ1-1; 9 positions agree with TRBD1. Losses at the gene ends were 6 bases for V and 1 base for J; bases not matched to a gene: 7. Germline V gives CDR1 SGHRS, CDR2 YFSETQ. The CDR3 length is 15 residues. The CDR3 region is CASKQGAAGNTEAFF. As DNA, the CDR3 is TGCGCCAGCAAACAGGGGGCCGCTGGGAACACTGAAGCTTTCTTT.

The chain has TRBV7-2 and TRBJ1-3, with 7 bases lining up with TRBD1. J gave up 4 bases and V 4 bases, and 7 bases lay outside the gene matches. Germline CDR1 SGHTA, CDR2 FQGNSA. The CDR3 length is 15 residues. The CDR3 protein is CASSSETGAGNTIYF. CDR3 nucleotide sequence: TGTGCCAGCAGCTCAGAAACAGGGGCAGGAAACACCATATATTTT.

This chain links TRBV28 with TRBJ2-7, with D perhaps TRBD1 (6 bases). The CDR3 consists of 13 residues. Germline lookup yields CDR1 MDHEN and CDR2 SYDVKM. Trimming left V 4 bases short and J 8 bases short, with 15 bases between. Here the CDR3 reads CASSSRDRLKQYF. Here the CDR3 DNA reads TGTGCCAGCAGTTCCCGAGACAGGTTGAAGCAGTACTTC.

The V and J genes are TRBV9 and TRBJ2-1, with 16 bases fitting TRBD2. J gave up 4 bases and V 3 bases, and 7 bases lay outside the gene matches. Germline V lookup: CDR1 SGDLS, CDR2 YYNGEE. The CDR3 runs to 18 residues. CDR3 amino acids: CASSAQGLAGGPYNEQFF. CDR3 nucleotide sequence: TGTGCCAGCAGCGCCCAGGGACTAGCGGGAGGGCCTTACAATGAGCAGTTCTTC.

The chain links TRBV11-2 to TRBJ1-2, with D possibly being TRBD1 (5 bases). This CDR3 has 15 amino acids. In germline, CDR1 is SGHAT, CDR2 FQNNGV. V lost 3 bases and J lost 4, with 15 bases in between. The CDR3 DNA reads TGTGCCAGCAGCTTGTTGGCAGGGAATAGCTATGGCTACACCTTC. Protein sequence: CASSLLAGNSYGYTF.

The rearrangement joins TRBV28 to TRBJ2-7; TRBD2 matches 12 bases. The V gene's germline CDR1 is MDHEN and CDR2 SYDVKM. The length of the CDR3 is 14 residues. Trimming at V came to 5 bases and at J to 11 bases, leaving 10 bases not matched to a gene. The DNA of the CDR3 is TGTGCCAGCAGTAGGTCGACTAGCGGGAGATTAAAGTACTTC. It encodes CASSRSTSGRLKYF. Supplemented by reference TRBV28 and TRBJ2-7, the full variable domain reads DVKVTQSSRYLVKRTGEKVFLECVQDMDHENMFWYRQDPGLGLRLIYFSYDVKMKEKGDIPEGYSVSREKKERFSLILESASTNQTSMYLCASSRSTSGRLKYFGPGTRLTVT.

This clone was recorded only once. CDR3 sequence (DNA): TGCGCCAGCAGCCAAGTACTAGCGGGAGACACCGGGGAGCTGTTTTTT. Translating it yields CASSQVLAGDTGELFF. This rearrangement joins TRBV4-1 to TRBJ2-2; 11 bases match TRBD2. This CDR3 region has 16 residues. V lost 1 base and J lost 3; bases outside the gene matches: 1. The germline V gene encodes CDR1 MGHRA and CDR2 YSYEKL.

The V and J genes are TRBV19 and TRBJ1-5; tentative D call: TRBD1 (5 bases). This CDR3 has 16 amino acids. CDR1 LNHDA and CDR2 SQIVND come from the germline V gene (reference sequence). Trimming took off 3 bases at V and 0 bases at J, with 12 bases between the two ends. The CDR3: CASSIYQGYSNQPQHF. The CDR3 DNA reads as TGTGCCAGTAGTATTTACCAGGGCTATAGCAATCAGCCCCAGCATTTT.

CDR3: CASRHNRGNTEAFF. The CDR3 bases are TGTGCCAGCAGACACAACAGGGGAAACACTGAAGCTTTCTTT. The chain couples TRBV6-5 to TRBJ1-1, with 7 bases fitting TRBD1. V dropped 6 bases and J dropped 2; count of bases not matched to a gene: 6. The CDR3 contains 14 residues. Germline-derived CDR1 and CDR2 are MNHEY and SVGAGI.

V gene TRBV4-1 combines with J gene TRBJ2-2; 14 nucleotides match TRBD2. The germline gives CDR1 MGHRA, CDR2 YSYEKL. V gave up 4 bases and J gave up 5 bases; unmatched junction bases: 6. The CDR3 has 17 amino acids. The CDR3 loop reads CASSLGLAGVGTGELFF. CDR3 coding DNA: TGCGCCAGCAGCCTGGGACTAGCGGGAGTCGGAACCGGGGAGCTGTTTTTT.

The V and J genes are TRBV3-1 (or the pseudogene TRBV3-2) and TRBJ2-7; TRBD2 is a possible D gene (6 bases). Between the trimmed V and J ends, which lost 4 bases and 2 bases, there was a span of 15 bases. The CDR3 covers 15 residues. The germline CDR1 and CDR2 sequences are LGHDT and YNNKEL (reference sequence). CDR3 in DNA: TGTGCCAGCAGCCCAGCCGGGACTCTTGCCTACGAGCAGTACTTC. Amino acids: CASSPAGTLAYEQYF.

The gene calls are TRBV6-1 and TRBJ2-1, with D perhaps TRBD1 (6 bases). V was shortened by 2 bases and J by 0 bases, with 8 bases between the two germline ends. CDR3 length: 15 residues. Germline CDR1 and CDR2: MNHNS and SASEGT. CDR3 loop: CASSEQGPSYNEQFF. CDR3 coding DNA: TGTGCCAGCAGTGAACAGGGGCCCTCCTACAATGAGCAGTTCTTC.

This clone has just a few counts. This rearrangement joins TRBV5-6 to TRBJ2-2; D call uncertain. Germline CDR1 and CDR2: SGHDT and YYEEEE. There are 14 residues in the CDR3. The germline V and J ends were trimmed by 1 base and 5 bases, with 9 bases remaining between them. CDR3 coding DNA: TGTGCCAGCAGCTTGTACTCTAGTACCGGGGAGCTGTTTTTT. Translating it yields CASSLYSSTGELFF.

In the case of this clone: At one of its ends the junction is not consistent with the germline gene, which may arise from a read error. This sequence joins TRBV6-5 and TRBJ2-1; a weak D match, TRBD2 (5 bases). CDR1 is MNHEY, CDR2 SVGAGI, per germline. The CDR3 spans 13 residues. CDR3 in DNA: TGTGCCAGCCAACTGGACTCCGACAATGAGCAGTTCTTC. Its translation: CASQLDSDNEQFF.

This chain uses TRBV27 with TRBJ1-5; no reliable D call. With 6 bases removed from V and 7 bases from J, the gap between germline ends came to 13 bases. The CDR3 has 13 residues. In germline, CDR1 is MNHEY, CDR2 SMNVEV (reference sequence). In DNA form, the CDR3 reads TGTGCCAGCAGAACAACTATTTCCCAGCCCCAGCATTTT. Its translation is CASRTTISQPQHF.

This clone occurred once. The chain couples TRBV15 to TRBJ2-7; 7 bases fit TRBD1. Trimming cost V 4 bases and J 5 bases; bases outside gene matches: 8. The CDR3 runs to 14 residues. CDR1 and CDR2 from the germline V gene are LNHNV and YYDKDF (reference sequence). For the CDR3, the DNA is TGTGCCACCAGCATGGGACAGCTACTCAACGAGCAGTACTTC. It is translated as CATSMGQLLNEQYF.

This chain connects TRBV30 to TRBJ1-5; D perhaps matches TRBD1 (5 bases). The CDR3 loop spans 13 amino acids. The ends were cut back, 4 bases at V and 3 bases at J, with 10 bases in the middle. Germline CDR1 reads GTSNPN; CDR2 reads SVGIG (reference sequence). The CDR3 region is CAWNRGHNQPQHF. The CDR3 coding sequence is TGTGCCTGGAATAGGGGCCACAATCAGCCCCAGCATTTT.